Shown below are 10 T cell receptor beta chains from a single sample sequenced in a study of control samples from healthy donors and cancer patients. Libraries were prepared by immunoSEQ multiplex PCR; TCRdb keeps only in-frame clonotypes and omits some of them. The sample holds about 190,000 clones, about 93% seen once. The sequenced material came from blood. The origin of the receptors is a man aged 18 to 30 in good health.

For this clone: Other DNA sequences in this sample translate to the same CDR3. The CDR3 loop reads CASSLVSTDTQYF. The CDR3 DNA sequence: TGCGCCAGCAGCTTGGTGAGCACAGATACGCAGTATTTT. This sequence joins TRBV5-1 and TRBJ2-3; D is ambiguous. This CDR3 spans 13 amino acids. Trimming stripped 0 bases from V and 0 bases from J, with 2 bases between. Germline V gene data show CDR1 as SGHRS and CDR2 as YFSETQ.

The chain joins TRBV5-6 to TRBJ1-2, with TRBD1 matching 9 bases. Germline CDR1 SGHDT, CDR2 YYEEEE. V was pared by 4 bases and J by 2 bases, with 3 bases of the junction left unmatched. The CDR3 covers 14 residues. Here the CDR3 reads CASSPGQGNYGYTF. The DNA of the CDR3 is TGTGCCAGCAGCCCCGGACAGGGGAACTATGGCTACACCTTC.

The chain joins TRBV3-1 (or the pseudogene TRBV3-2) to TRBJ2-5, with D unclear. Germline V gene data show CDR1 as LGHDT and CDR2 as YNNKEL (reference sequence). The CDR3 has 12 amino acids. Trimming left V 4 bases short and J 4 bases short, with 7 bases between. The CDR3 sequence: CASSPNRETQYF. CDR3 DNA sequence: TGTGCCAGCAGCCCGAACCGAGAGACCCAGTACTTC.

The chain carries TRBV7-2 and TRBJ1-2, with 8 nucleotides matching TRBD1. This CDR3 is 13 amino acids long. The V gene end was trimmed by 5 bases and the J gene end by 4 bases; junction bases not matched to a gene: 3. Germline V gives CDR1 SGHTA, CDR2 FQGNSA. The CDR3 DNA reads TGTGCCAGCAGCCAGGACAGGGTCTATGGCTACACCTTC. Its translation: CASSQDRVYGYTF.

Only one count was recorded for this clone. The chain combines TRBV18 with TRBJ1-2; a weak D match, TRBD1 (6 bases). The V end was cut by 0 bases, the J end by 3 bases, with 11 bases between. The CDR3 has 15 amino acids. CDR1 is KGHSH, CDR2 LQKENI, per germline. The CDR3 region is CASSPPGGPYYGYTF. The DNA for the CDR3 is TGTGCCAGCTCACCACCGGGGGGGCCCTACTATGGCTACACCTTC.

As for this clone: The junction differs from germline at one of its ends, possibly a read error. This chain uses TRBV4-1 with TRBJ2-2; D possibly corresponds to TRBD1 (5 bases). Germline values: CDR1 MGHRA, CDR2 YSYEKL. This CDR3 has 14 amino acids. The CDR3 sequence is CASRQDRNTGELFF. CDR3 DNA: TGCGCCAGCAGACAAGACAGGAACACCGGGGAGCTGTTTTTT.

This chain joins TRBV19 and TRBJ2-1; D unclear. This CDR3 is 15 amino acids long. V gave up 7 bases and J gave up 6 bases, with 19 bases separating them. Looked up from germline, CDR1 is LNHDA and CDR2 is SQIVND (reference sequence). CDR3 in amino acids: CASTLGKLTPNEQFF. The CDR3 region has the DNA TGTGCCAGTACTCTAGGTAAACTCACCCCCAATGAGCAGTTCTTC.

The V call is TRBV6-5, the J call TRBJ1-2; 7 bases line up with TRBD1. Trimming cost V 2 bases and J 0 bases; bases outside gene matches: 3. Per germline, CDR1 MNHEY and CDR2 SVGAGI. The length of the CDR3 is 15 residues. CDR3 in DNA: TGTGCCAGCAGTTACGCTGGACAGGCTAACTATGGCTACACCTTC. This gives the protein CASSYAGQANYGYTF.

This chain joins TRBV3-1 (or the pseudogene TRBV3-2) and TRBJ2-3; 10 bases are shared with TRBD2. Trimming removed 2 bases from V and 8 bases from J; junction bases left unmatched: 10. The CDR3 covers 16 residues. Germline lookup yields CDR1 LGHDT and CDR2 YNNKEL (reference sequence). This chain's CDR3 is CASSQLASGGRGTQYF. The CDR3 DNA follows: TGTGCCAGCAGCCAATTGGCTAGCGGGGGAAGAGGTACGCAGTATTTT.

The V gene is TRBV5-1, the J gene TRBJ2-1; 7 bases are a match to TRBD2. This CDR3 comprises 18 residues. Trimming took 0 bases from V and 1 from J; bases not matched to a gene: 10. Germline CDR1 reads SGHRS; CDR2 reads YFSETQ. CDR3 amino acids: CASSLDPGTTSSYNEQFF. CDR3 DNA sequence: TGCGCCAGCAGCTTGGATCCCGGGACTACCTCTTCCTACAATGAGCAGTTCTTC.